This record concerns one T cell receptor (beta chain) sequence. As yet, its antigen is unknown. The PCR contained 60 Vbeta and 13 Jbeta primers. Using immunoSEQ multiplex PCR, the repertoire was profiled, and TCRdb retains in-frame clones only, with some absent. This sample has some 93,000 clones, with 65% found just once. This specimen comes from a study of cytomegalovirus exposure and HLA in healthy donors. V was shortened by 2 bases and J by 4 bases, with 12 bases between the two germline ends. Germline V gives CDR1 SGHAT, CDR2 FQDESV (reference sequence). The CDR3 has 15 residues. Findings and caveats of the study: Accurate HLA-A and HLA-B prediction from TCR beta sequences was reported for most subjects. Presence/absence analyses rested on an assumption that sequencing depth was roughly uniform across donors. The authors enumerated over 150 TCR beta chains as linked to cytomegalovirus. One cluster of highly shared sequence variants probably arose as a sequencing artifact.

The material sequenced was PBMCs. J is TRBJ1-3 and V is TRBV11-1; D is uncertain. The clonotype comes from a boy aged 5-17 years in good health and CMV-seropositive. CDR3 loop: CASSLNERRGNTIYF. The DNA for the CDR3 is TGTGCCAGCAGCTTAAACGAACGCAGAGGAAACACCATATATTTT.